These 21 T cell receptor beta chains were all obtained from the same sample, sequenced in a study of tissue T cells after allogeneic stem cell transplantation. Some clones are missing from TCRdb's copy, which holds only in-frame ones; the method was immunoSEQ multiplex PCR. There are more than 4,500 clones in the sample; about 70% occur only once, and 25% to 30% lies in the top ten. The sample was duodenal tissue, taken at autopsy. All receptors derive from a female patient aged 18 to 50 with steroid-refractory graft-versus-host disease after an allogeneic stem cell transplant. Some of the T cells might come from the graft donor.

This clone was seen more than once but under ten times. The genes are TRBV6-5 and TRBJ1-1, with D perhaps TRBD1 (5 bases). The V and J ends lost 6 bases and 0 bases respectively, with 14 bases between them. CDR1 and CDR2 from the germline V gene are MNHEY and SVGAGI. The CDR3 runs to 15 residues. The CDR3 protein is CASRRGVWLNTEAFF. CDR3 bases: TGTGCCAGCAGGAGAGGGGTTTGGTTGAACACTGAAGCTTTCTTT.

This chain connects TRBV28 to TRBJ2-7; D assignment may be TRBD1 or TRBD2 (5 bases each). Germline V CDR1 and CDR2: MDHEN, SYDVKM. CDR3 length equals 14 residues. V dropped 7 bases and J dropped 0 bases, with 13 bases sitting between them. The CDR3 sequence: CASKPGDDSYEQYF. The CDR3 DNA reads TGTGCCAGCAAGCCTGGGGACGACTCCTACGAGCAGTACTTC.

The chain recombines TRBV3-1 (or the pseudogene TRBV3-2) with TRBJ1-3; tentatively, D is TRBD1 (5 bases). Trimming left V 2 bases short and J 2 bases short, with 7 bases between. CDR3 length: 14 residues. Germline V lookup: CDR1 LGHDT, CDR2 YNNKEL (reference sequence). The CDR3 protein is CASSQQGTGNTIYF. The CDR3 DNA sequence: TGTGCCAGCAGCCAACAGGGTACTGGAAACACCATATATTTT.

This clone was seen a few times. The gene calls are TRBV29-1 and TRBJ2-1; 7 bases match TRBD2. CDR1 is SQVTM and CDR2 is ANQGSEA in the germline V gene. The CDR3 is 14 residues long. The junction had 5 bases not matched to a gene; V was cut back by 4 bases and J by 2 bases. In DNA, the CDR3 is TGCAGCGTTGGGAAGGGAGGGCCCTACAATGAGCAGTTCTTC. It is translated as CSVGKGGPYNEQFF.

The V gene is TRBV6-5, the J gene TRBJ2-2, with 7 nucleotides matching TRBD1. V was clipped by 8 bases and J by 3 bases; unmatched bases: 6. Germline CDR1 and CDR2: MNHEY and SVGAGI. The CDR3 totals 14 residues. Written as DNA, the CDR3 is TGTGCCAGCCGACCGGGACAGTACACCGGGGAGCTGTTTTTT. It specifies CASRPGQYTGELFF.

The CDR3: CASSPRSKLQPQHF. The CDR3 DNA follows: TGTGCCAGCTCACCGAGGTCAAAACTACAGCCCCAGCATTTT. The chain is built from TRBV18 and TRBJ1-5; no definite D call. The V gene lost 3 bases and the J gene lost 7 bases, with 13 bases spanning the gap. Germline V gene sequence: CDR1 KGHSH, CDR2 LQKENI. The CDR3 is 14 amino acids. Looking up the rest from reference TRBV18 and TRBJ1-5 gives the full variable domain: NAGVMQNPRHLVRRRGQEARLRCSPMKGHSHVYWYRQLPEEGLKFMVYLQKENIIDESGMPKERFSAEFPKEGPSILRIQQVVRGDSAAYFCASSPRSKLQPQHFGDGTRLSIL.

The chain is built from TRBV27 and TRBJ2-2; D is undetermined. Germline V gene data show CDR1 as MNHEY and CDR2 as SMNVEV (reference sequence). The V end lost 5 bases, the J end lost 3 bases, and 10 bases lay between the germline ends. This CDR3 is built from 14 residues. The DNA for the CDR3 is TGTGCCAGCAGTCCCCGGGTCTACACCGGGGAGCTGTTTTTT. Translating gives CASSPRVYTGELFF.

This clone showed up just a few times. The chain recombines TRBV27 with TRBJ2-5; possible D gene TRBD2, 6 bases. With 3 bases removed from V and 2 bases from J, the gap between germline ends came to 10 bases. The CDR3 runs 14 residues. Germline V gives CDR1 MNHEY, CDR2 SMNVEV (reference sequence). In nucleotides, the CDR3 is TGTGCCAGCAGTTTGCTCGGGACTCAAGAGACCCAGTACTTC. Residues: CASSLLGTQETQYF.

This clone has a handful of counts. The gene calls are TRBV19 and TRBJ1-5, with no clear D. Germline assignment: CDR1 LNHDA and CDR2 SQIVND (reference sequence). The CDR3 is 13 residues long. With 7 bases removed from V and 7 bases from J, the gap between germline ends came to 14 bases. This CDR3 is CASTPQLNQPQHF. DNA of the CDR3: TGTGCCAGTACTCCGCAGTTAAACCAGCCCCAGCATTTT.

The V call is TRBV5-1, the J call TRBJ2-2, with 8 bases aligning to TRBD2. The CDR3 is 16 residues long. Germline V gives CDR1 SGHRS, CDR2 YFSETQ. The V gene end was trimmed by 2 bases and the J gene end by 5 bases; junction bases not matched to a gene: 8. The CDR3 loop reads CASSFGAGVITGELFF. The CDR3 DNA reads TGCGCCAGCAGCTTCGGAGCGGGAGTTATTACCGGGGAGCTGTTTTTT.

This clone was counted once. The rearrangement joins TRBV27 to TRBJ2-7, with D perhaps TRBD1 or TRBD2 (5 bases each). This CDR3 is 15 amino acids long. The germline V gene has CDR1 MNHEY and CDR2 SMNVEV (reference sequence). Trimming pared 2 bases from V and 3 bases from J, leaving 14 bases between. CDR3 in DNA: TGTGCCAGCAGTTTACGGGGACGGGAAGGCTACGAGCAGTACTTC. This sequence encodes CASSLRGREGYEQYF.

This rearrangement joins TRBV24-1 to TRBJ2-3; no clear D gene. This CDR3 has 12 residues. V was trimmed by 1 base and J by 2 bases, leaving 0 bases between them. The germline gives CDR1 KGHDR, CDR2 SFDVKD. The CDR3 DNA sequence: TGTGCCACCAGTGATTTCACAGATACGCAGTATTTT. Translation: CATSDFTDTQYF.

This chain joins TRBV29-1 and TRBJ2-7, with a tentative D call TRBD2 (5 bases). The CDR3 runs to 11 residues. The V gene lost 6 bases and the J gene lost 2 bases, with 8 bases spanning the gap. CDR1 and CDR2 (germline): SQVTM, ANQGSEA. DNA of the CDR3: TGCAGCGTCGGACTTCCCTACGAGCAGTACTTC. Residues: CSVGLPYEQYF.

V and J are TRBV5-6 and TRBJ2-5; D may be TRBD2 (7 bases). CDR3 length equals 14 residues. Germline V lookup: CDR1 SGHDT, CDR2 YYEEEE. V was shortened by 3 bases and J by 2 bases, with 11 bases between the two germline ends. CDR3 sequence: CASSWGGSQETQYF. In DNA form, the CDR3 reads TGTGCCAGCAGCTGGGGGGGCAGTCAAGAGACCCAGTACTTC. Filled out from reference TRBV5-6 and TRBJ2-5, the complete variable domain reads DAGVTQSPTHLIKTRGQQVTLRCSPKSGHDTVSWYQQALGQGPQFIFQYYEEEERQRGNFPDRFSGHQFPNYSSELNVNALLLGDSALYLCASSWGGSQETQYFGPGTRLLVL.

The rearrangement links TRBV27 to TRBJ2-1; 7 bases map to TRBD2. The junction had 7 bases not matched to a gene; V was cut back by 5 bases and J by 0 bases. Germline CDR1 and CDR2: MNHEY and SMNVEV (reference sequence). The CDR3 is 16 residues long. In DNA form, the CDR3 reads TGTGCCAGCAGTATACCTAGCGGCAGCTCCTACAATGAGCAGTTCTTC. This translates into CASSIPSGSSYNEQFF.

The CDR3 DNA follows: TGTGCCACCGCCGGGCCTCACACCGGGGAGCTGTTTTTT. It codes for CATAGPHTGELFF. This chain connects TRBV6-5 to TRBJ2-2; no definite D call. Germline V CDR1 and CDR2: MNHEY, SVGAGI. This CDR3 region has 13 residues. Deletions cut 10 bases from V and 3 bases from J, with 12 bases between.

The rearrangement joins TRBV5-1 to TRBJ2-6; a possible D gene is TRBD1 (5 bases). V lost 2 bases, J lost 2 bases, and 5 bases lay in between. Germline CDR1 is SGHRS and CDR2 is YFSETQ. The CDR3 extends over 14 amino acids. CDR3 protein: CASSLGAGANVLTF. As DNA, the CDR3 is TGCGCCAGCAGCTTAGGGGCTGGGGCCAACGTCCTGACTTTC.

The chain is built from TRBV7-8 and TRBJ2-1; D unresolved. Germline-derived CDR1 and CDR2 are SGHVS and FQNEAQ. V lost 5 bases and J lost 5, with 16 bases in between. The CDR3 loop spans 15 amino acids. This CDR3 is CASSDHPLLNNEQFF. Here the CDR3 DNA reads TGTGCCAGCAGCGATCACCCCCTCCTAAACAATGAGCAGTTCTTC.

There are a few counts of this clone. The genes are TRBV4-1 and TRBJ1-2; D possibly corresponds to TRBD1 (5 bases). CDR1 and CDR2 from the germline V gene are MGHRA and YSYEKL. Trimming removed 2 bases at V and 2 bases at J, with 6 bases between. The CDR3 consists of 13 residues. CDR3 loop: CASSQRGNYGYTF. The CDR3 DNA reads as TGCGCCAGCAGCCAAAGGGGAAACTATGGCTACACCTTC.

Only one count was recorded for this clone. The V gene is TRBV5-4, the J gene TRBJ1-2; possibly TRBD1 for D (6 bases). Trimming took off 0 bases at V and 6 bases at J, with 18 bases between the two ends. The CDR3 covers 16 residues. Germline lookup yields CDR1 SGHNT and CDR2 YYREEE (reference sequence). Here the CDR3 reads CASSLGRQGLTDGYTF. CDR3 bases: TGTGCCAGCAGCTTGGGGCGGCAGGGGTTAACCGATGGCTACACCTTC.

The chain uses TRBV14 and TRBJ2-5; 8 bases are a match to TRBD2. The CDR3 sequence is 13 residues long. The trim removed 6 bases at V and 5 bases at J, leaving 5 bases unmatched. CDR1 is SGHDN, CDR2 FVKESK, per germline. The CDR3 region is CASSGGGPETQYF. CDR3 DNA sequence: TGTGCCAGCAGTGGCGGGGGGCCGGAGACCCAGTACTTC.